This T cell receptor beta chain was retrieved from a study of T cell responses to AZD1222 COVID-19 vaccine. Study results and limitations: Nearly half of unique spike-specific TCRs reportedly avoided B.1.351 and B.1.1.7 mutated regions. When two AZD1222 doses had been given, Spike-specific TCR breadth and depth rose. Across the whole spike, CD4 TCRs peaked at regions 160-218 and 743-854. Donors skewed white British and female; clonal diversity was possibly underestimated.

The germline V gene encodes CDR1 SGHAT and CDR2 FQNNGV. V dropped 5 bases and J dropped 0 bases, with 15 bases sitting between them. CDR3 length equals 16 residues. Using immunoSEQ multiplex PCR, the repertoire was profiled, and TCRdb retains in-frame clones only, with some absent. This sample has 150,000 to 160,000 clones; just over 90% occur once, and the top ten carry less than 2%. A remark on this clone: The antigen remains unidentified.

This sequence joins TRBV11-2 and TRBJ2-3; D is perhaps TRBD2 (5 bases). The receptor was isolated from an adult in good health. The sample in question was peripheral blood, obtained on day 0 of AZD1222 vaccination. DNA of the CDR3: TGTGCCAGCAGCCGGGGTACGGCCTCTAGCACAGATACGCAGTATTTT. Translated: CASSRGTASSTDTQYF.